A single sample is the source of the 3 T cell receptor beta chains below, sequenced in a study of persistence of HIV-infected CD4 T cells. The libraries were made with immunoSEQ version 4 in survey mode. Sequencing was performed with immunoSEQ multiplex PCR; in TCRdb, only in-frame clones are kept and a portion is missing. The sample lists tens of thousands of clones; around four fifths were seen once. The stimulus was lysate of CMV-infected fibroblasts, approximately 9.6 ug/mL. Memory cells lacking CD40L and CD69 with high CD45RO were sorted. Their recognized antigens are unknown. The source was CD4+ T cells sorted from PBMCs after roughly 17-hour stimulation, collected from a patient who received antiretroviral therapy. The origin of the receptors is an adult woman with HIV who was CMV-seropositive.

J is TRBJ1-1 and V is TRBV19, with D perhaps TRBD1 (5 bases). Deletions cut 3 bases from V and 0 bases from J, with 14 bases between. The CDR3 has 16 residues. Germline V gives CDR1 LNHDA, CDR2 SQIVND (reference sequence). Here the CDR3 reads CASSMEGVVMNTEAFF. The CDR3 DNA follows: TGTGCCAGTAGTATGGAAGGGGTTGTAATGAACACTGAAGCTTTCTTT.

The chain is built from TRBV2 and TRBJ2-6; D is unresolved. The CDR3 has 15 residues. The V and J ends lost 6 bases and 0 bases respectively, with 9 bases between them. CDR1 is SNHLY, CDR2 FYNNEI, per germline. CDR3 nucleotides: TGTGCCAGCAGGGGTAGCCGCTCTGGGGCCAACGTCCTGACTTTC. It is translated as CASRGSRSGANVLTF.

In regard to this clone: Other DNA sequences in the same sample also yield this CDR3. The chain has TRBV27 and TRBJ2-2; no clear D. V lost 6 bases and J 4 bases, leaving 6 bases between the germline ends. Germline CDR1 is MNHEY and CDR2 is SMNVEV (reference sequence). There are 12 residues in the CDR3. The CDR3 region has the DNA TGTGCCAGCAGGAGGACCACCGGGGAGCTGTTTTTT. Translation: CASRRTTGELFF.